This TCR beta chain emerged from a study of T cell clonotyping in hematopoietic cell transplantation. Libraries were prepared by immunoSEQ multiplex PCR; TCRdb keeps only in-frame clonotypes and omits some of them. The sample lists approximately 70,000 clones; 90% to 95% were seen once. Germline CDR1 is SGHTA and CDR2 is FQGNSA. Trimming took 4 bases from V and 0 from J; bases not matched to a gene: 8. This CDR3 region has 18 residues. The clonotype was recovered from a middle-aged man in good health. Some clones in this sample may be carry-over from other donors' samples. Input material: peripheral blood mononuclear cells. The rearrangement uses TRBV7-2 and TRBJ1-6; 8 bases are shared with TRBD1. DNA for the CDR3: TGTGCCAGCAGCTCTACAGGGGGTCCCAGCTCCTATAATTCACCCCTCCACTTT. Protein sequence: CASSSTGGPSSYNSPLHF. The whole variable domain, remainder taken from reference TRBV7-2 and TRBJ1-6, is GAGVSQSPSNKVTEKGKDVELRCDPISGHTALYWYRQSLGQGLEFLIYFQGNSAPDKSGLPSDRFSAERTGGSVSTLTIQRTQQEDSAVYLCASSSTGGPSSYNSPLHFGNGTRLTVT.